This T cell receptor beta chain comes out of a study of OX40 agonist ivuxolimab in advanced cancers. The wider study: Two cutaneous melanoma patients and one hepatocellular carcinoma patient, three in all, had partial responses.

The study, taken as a whole, reports: Relative to CD4+ cells, CD8+ T cells on average had more expanded clones.

This CDR3 has 16 amino acids. V trimming: 2 bases; J trimming: 6 bases; junction bases outside the gene matches: 9. Germline CDR1 SGHRS, CDR2 YFSETQ. Libraries were prepared by immunoSEQ multiplex PCR; TCRdb keeps only in-frame clonotypes and omits some of them. The repertoire holds 80,000 or so clones, with about 88% as singletons. With regard to this clone: Its target is not known.

The specimen was CD4+ or CD8+ T cells sorted from blood, collected in a trial of the OX40 agonist ivuxolimab. The rearrangement joins TRBV5-1 to TRBJ2-2; the match to TRBD2 covers 8 bases. The sequence derives from an adult with an advanced solid tumor such as melanoma, head and neck, liver or kidney cancer. The CDR3 region is CASSFPGLVPPGELFF. As DNA, the CDR3 is TGCGCCAGCAGCTTCCCGGGACTAGTCCCTCCCGGGGAGCTGTTTTTT.